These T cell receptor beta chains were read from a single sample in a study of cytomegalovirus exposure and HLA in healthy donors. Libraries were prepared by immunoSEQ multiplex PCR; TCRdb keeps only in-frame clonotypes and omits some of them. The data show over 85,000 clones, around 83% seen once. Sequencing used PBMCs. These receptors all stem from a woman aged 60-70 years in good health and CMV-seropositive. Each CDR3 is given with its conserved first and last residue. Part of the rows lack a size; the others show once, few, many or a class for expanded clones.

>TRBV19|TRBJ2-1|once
CASSSAGTEQFF
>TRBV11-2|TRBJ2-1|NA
CASSLLTAARIIHNEQFF
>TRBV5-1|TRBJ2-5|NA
CASSLDAGQETQYF
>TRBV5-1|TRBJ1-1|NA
CASSPRPTGQNTEAFF
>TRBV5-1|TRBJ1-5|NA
CASHPGPNQPQHF
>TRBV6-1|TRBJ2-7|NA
CAIRGQGIDEQYF
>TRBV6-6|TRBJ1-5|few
CASSYGTGPIQPQHF
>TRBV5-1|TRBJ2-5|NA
CASSRSPRQYQETQYF
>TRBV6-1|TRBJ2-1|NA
CASSGQGLYNEQFF
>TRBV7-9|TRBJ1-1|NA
CASSLDVGVQNTEAFF
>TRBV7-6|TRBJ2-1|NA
CASSARVPHEQFF
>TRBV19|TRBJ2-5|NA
CASSPQRNGVETQYF
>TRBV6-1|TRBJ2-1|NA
CASRVGTSGSDEQFF
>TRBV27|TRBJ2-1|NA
CASSLYLATEYNEQFF
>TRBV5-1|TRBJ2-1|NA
CASSFRTSGRGEQFF
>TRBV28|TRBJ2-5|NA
CASSFGTGRETQYF
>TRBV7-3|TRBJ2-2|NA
CASREQGAVNTGELFF
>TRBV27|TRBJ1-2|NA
CASSPRIDSYGYTF
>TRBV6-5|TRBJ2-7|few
CASRHRDEQYF
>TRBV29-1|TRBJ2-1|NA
CSASEPGQGGNEQFF
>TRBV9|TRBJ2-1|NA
CASTGTGYNEQFF
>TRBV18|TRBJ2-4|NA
CASSSSNDRACDF
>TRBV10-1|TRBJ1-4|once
CARTTTDRGLNEKLFF
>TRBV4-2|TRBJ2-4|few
CASSPAPGTGIQYF
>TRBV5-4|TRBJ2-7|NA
CASSLGGVAGVGQYF
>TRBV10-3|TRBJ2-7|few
CAISPGGAYEQYF
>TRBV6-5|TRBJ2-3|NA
CASSYSVNSGQYPQYF
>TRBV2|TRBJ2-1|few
CASSPLHNEQFF
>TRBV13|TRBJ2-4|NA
CASSSRTGINIQYF
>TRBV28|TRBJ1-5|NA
CASSLAGGNQPQHF
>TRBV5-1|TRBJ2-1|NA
CASSLGSRGLAFYNEQFF
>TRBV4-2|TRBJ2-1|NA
CASSQEDQRLALYNEQFF
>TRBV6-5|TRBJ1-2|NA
CASSIRQGVPWGYTF
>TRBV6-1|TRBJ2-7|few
CASSNQYEQYF
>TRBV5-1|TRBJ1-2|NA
CASSLDRGQGYTF
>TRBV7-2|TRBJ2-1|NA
CASSFAGGQFF
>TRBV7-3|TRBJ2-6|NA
CASGLAGGSGGANVLTF
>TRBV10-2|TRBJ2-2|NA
CASRQGSGWGNNNRNTGELFF
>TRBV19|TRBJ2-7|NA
CASSILGGALDEQYF
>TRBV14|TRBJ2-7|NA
CASSQGWGLEQYF
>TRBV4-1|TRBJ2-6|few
CASRLSGAPEKSDVLTF
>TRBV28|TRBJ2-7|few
CASSLSGKNYEQYF
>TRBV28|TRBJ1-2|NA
CASSAGQGHYGYTF
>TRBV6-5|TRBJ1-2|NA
CASSYPGSGYTF
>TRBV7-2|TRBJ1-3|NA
CASSTRPTAPQGSGNTIYF
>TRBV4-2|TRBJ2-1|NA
CASSQVGTSGDNEQFF
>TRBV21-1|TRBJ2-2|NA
CASSRSRGPPNTGELFF
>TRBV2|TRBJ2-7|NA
CASSGGLAGYEQYF
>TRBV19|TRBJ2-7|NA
CASSIDLWGLYEQYF
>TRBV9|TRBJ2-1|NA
CASSFLGQANNEQFF
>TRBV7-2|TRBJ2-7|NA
CASSFGGSSYEQYF
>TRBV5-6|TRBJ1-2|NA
CASSPTGRQGYTF
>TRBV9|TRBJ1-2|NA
CASSPRTGQGYGYTF
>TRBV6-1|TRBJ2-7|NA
CASSEDLSGRGEQYF
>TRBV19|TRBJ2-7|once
CASSLSGLSYEQYF
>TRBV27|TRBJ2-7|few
CASTRGVEQYF